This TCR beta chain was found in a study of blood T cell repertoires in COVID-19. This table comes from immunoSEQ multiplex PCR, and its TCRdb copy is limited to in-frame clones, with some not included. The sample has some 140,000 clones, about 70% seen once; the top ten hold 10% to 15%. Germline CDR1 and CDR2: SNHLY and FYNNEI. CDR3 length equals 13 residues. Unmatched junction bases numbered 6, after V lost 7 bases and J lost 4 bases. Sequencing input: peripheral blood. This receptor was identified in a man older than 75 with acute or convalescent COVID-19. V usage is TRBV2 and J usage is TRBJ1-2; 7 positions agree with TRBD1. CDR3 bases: TGTGCCAGCAAGGAGGGGGCGAGCTATGGCTACACCTTC. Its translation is CASKEGASYGYTF.